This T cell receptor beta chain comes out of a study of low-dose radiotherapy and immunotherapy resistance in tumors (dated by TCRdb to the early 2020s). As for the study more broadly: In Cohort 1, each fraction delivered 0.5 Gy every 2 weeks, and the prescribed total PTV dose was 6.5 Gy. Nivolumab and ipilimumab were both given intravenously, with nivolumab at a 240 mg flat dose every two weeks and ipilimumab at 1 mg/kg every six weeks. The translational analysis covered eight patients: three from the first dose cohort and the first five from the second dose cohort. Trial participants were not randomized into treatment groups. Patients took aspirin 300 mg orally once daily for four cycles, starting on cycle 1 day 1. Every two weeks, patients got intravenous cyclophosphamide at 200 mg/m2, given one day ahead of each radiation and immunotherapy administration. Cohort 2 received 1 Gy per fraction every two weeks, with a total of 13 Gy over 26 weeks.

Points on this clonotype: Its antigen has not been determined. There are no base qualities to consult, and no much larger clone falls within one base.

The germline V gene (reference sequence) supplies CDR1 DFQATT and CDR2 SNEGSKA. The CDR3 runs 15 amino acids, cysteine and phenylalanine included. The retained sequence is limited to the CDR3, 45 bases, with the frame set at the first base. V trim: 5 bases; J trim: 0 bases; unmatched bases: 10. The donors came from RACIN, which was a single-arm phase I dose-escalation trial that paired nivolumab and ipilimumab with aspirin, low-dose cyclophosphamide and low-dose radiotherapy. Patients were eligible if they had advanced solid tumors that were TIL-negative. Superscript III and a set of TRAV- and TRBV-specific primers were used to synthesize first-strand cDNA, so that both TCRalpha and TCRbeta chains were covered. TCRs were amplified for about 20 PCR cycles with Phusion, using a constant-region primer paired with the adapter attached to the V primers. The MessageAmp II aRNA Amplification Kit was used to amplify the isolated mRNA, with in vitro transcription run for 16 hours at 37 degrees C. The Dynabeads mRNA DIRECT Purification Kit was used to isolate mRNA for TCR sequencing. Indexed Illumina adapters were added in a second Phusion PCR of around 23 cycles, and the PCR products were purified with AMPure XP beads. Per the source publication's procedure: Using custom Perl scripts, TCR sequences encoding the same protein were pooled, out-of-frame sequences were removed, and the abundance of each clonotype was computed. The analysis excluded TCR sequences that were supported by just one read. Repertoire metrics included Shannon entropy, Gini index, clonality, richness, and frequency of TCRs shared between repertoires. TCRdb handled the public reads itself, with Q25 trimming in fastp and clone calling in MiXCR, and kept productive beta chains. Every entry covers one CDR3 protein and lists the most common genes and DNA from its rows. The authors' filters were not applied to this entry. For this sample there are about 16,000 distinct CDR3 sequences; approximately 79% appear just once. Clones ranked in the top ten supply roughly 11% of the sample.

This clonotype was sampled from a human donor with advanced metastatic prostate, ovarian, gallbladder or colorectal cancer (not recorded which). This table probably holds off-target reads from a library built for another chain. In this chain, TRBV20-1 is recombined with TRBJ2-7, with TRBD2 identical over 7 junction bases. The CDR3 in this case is CSAPLSGTNSYEQYF. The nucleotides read TGCAGTGCTCCCCTCTCCGGGACTAACTCCTACGAGCAGTACTTC.